This is a list of T cell receptor beta chains from one sample in a study of blood T cells in healthy people across ages. From the 5' RACE reads, TCRdb called clonotypes with MiXCR, one entry per CDR3 protein. The sample contains hundreds of thousands of distinct CDR3 sequences, 55% to 75% of which appear only once. Sequencing was carried out using blood. These receptors were collected from a man aged 30 to 45 in good health. The CDR3 runs from the conserved cysteine through the conserved F or W. A D gene is named only where the DNA matches it firmly. Where a row states a size, it is once, few, many or the class of an expanded clone; other rows omit it.

abundance: .
j_gene: TRBJ1-1
v_gene: TRBV7-9
d_gene: .
CDR3aa: CASSLAGLTEAFF
CDR3nt: TGTGCCAGCAGCTTAGCAGGACTCACTGAAGCTTTCTTT

abundance: .
j_gene: TRBJ2-7
v_gene: TRBV6-1
d_gene: .
CDR3aa: CASSRDPQLYREQYF
CDR3nt: TGTGCCAGCAGTAGGGACCCACAGCTGTACCGCGAGCAGTACTTC

abundance: .
j_gene: TRBJ2-7
v_gene: TRBV6-2/TRBV6-3
d_gene: TRBD1
CDR3aa: CASSLQGLAYNEQYF
CDR3nt: TGTGCCAGCAGCCTACAGGGGTTGGCTTACAATGAGCAGTACTTC

abundance: .
j_gene: TRBJ2-2
v_gene: TRBV5-5
d_gene: .
CDR3aa: CASTLNTGELFF
CDR3nt: TGTGCCAGCACCTTAAACACCGGGGAGCTGTTTTTT

abundance: .
j_gene: TRBJ1-5
v_gene: TRBV12-3/TRBV12-4
d_gene: .
CDR3aa: CASTGQGNQPQHF
CDR3nt: TGTGCCAGTACGGGGCAGGGTAATCAGCCCCAGCATTTT

abundance: few
j_gene: TRBJ2-1
v_gene: TRBV27
d_gene: .
CDR3aa: CASRLTGRGEQFF
CDR3nt: TGTGCCAGCAGACTCACAGGGAGGGGTGAGCAGTTCTTC

abundance: .
j_gene: TRBJ2-3
v_gene: TRBV9
d_gene: TRBD2
CDR3aa: CASSVSLAGTDTQYF
CDR3nt: TGTGCCAGCAGCGTGAGCCTAGCGGGCACAGATACGCAGTATTTT

abundance: few
j_gene: TRBJ2-7
v_gene: TRBV15
d_gene: TRBD1
CDR3aa: CATSNRGSYEQYF
CDR3nt: TGTGCCACCAGCAACAGGGGCTCCTACGAGCAGTACTTC

abundance: .
j_gene: TRBJ2-1
v_gene: TRBV19
d_gene: .
CDR3aa: CASSIWGDNEQFF
CDR3nt: TGTGCCAGTAGTATCTGGGGAGACAATGAGCAGTTCTTC

abundance: few
j_gene: TRBJ2-3
v_gene: TRBV7-8
d_gene: TRBD1
CDR3aa: CASSSQLRGPGTDTQYF
CDR3nt: TGTGCCAGCAGCTCTCAATTAAGGGGGCCCGGCACAGATACGCAGTATTTT

abundance: .
j_gene: TRBJ2-7
v_gene: TRBV12-3/TRBV12-4
d_gene: .
CDR3aa: CASSWTDEQYF
CDR3nt: TGTGCCAGCAGTTGGACGGACGAGCAGTACTTC

abundance: .
j_gene: TRBJ1-2
v_gene: TRBV12-3/TRBV12-4
d_gene: .
CDR3aa: CASSGPLGGYTF
CDR3nt: TGTGCCAGCAGCGGGCCACTCGGGGGCTACACCTTC

abundance: many
j_gene: TRBJ2-1
v_gene: TRBV4-1
d_gene: .
CDR3aa: CASSQGLYNEQFF
CDR3nt: TGCGCCAGCAGCCAAGGTCTCTACAATGAGCAGTTCTTC

abundance: .
j_gene: TRBJ1-1
v_gene: TRBV6-5
d_gene: .
CDR3aa: CASRYTGSTKMNTEAFF
CDR3nt: TGTGCCAGCAGGTATACAGGGTCGACCAAAATGAACACTGAAGCTTTCTTT

abundance: few
j_gene: TRBJ2-7
v_gene: TRBV6-2/TRBV6-3
d_gene: .
CDR3aa: CASMYRSSYEQYF
CDR3nt: TGTGCCAGCATGTACAGAAGCTCCTACGAGCAGTACTTC

abundance: few
j_gene: TRBJ2-3
v_gene: TRBV11-1
d_gene: .
CDR3aa: CASSLVPGSGGTQYF
CDR3nt: TGTGCCAGCAGCTTAGTTCCTGGAAGTGGGGGTACGCAGTATTTT

abundance: .
j_gene: TRBJ1-2
v_gene: TRBV28
d_gene: .
CDR3aa: CASSLRGLLGHPNYGYTF
CDR3nt: TGTGCCAGCAGTCTCAGAGGGTTATTGGGACACCCCAACTATGGCTACACCTTC

abundance: few
j_gene: TRBJ2-1
v_gene: TRBV28
d_gene: .
CDR3aa: CASSSPGLAYNEQFF
CDR3nt: TGTGCCAGCAGTTCCCCGGGACTCGCCTACAATGAGCAGTTCTTC

abundance: .
j_gene: TRBJ2-2
v_gene: TRBV20-1
d_gene: .
CDR3aa: CSATGTGELFF
CDR3nt: TGCAGTGCTACAGGGACCGGGGAGCTGTTTTTT

abundance: .
j_gene: TRBJ2-7
v_gene: TRBV27
d_gene: .
CDR3aa: CASRGGIFYEQYF
CDR3nt: TGTGCCAGCAGGGGGGGAATTTTCTACGAGCAGTACTTC